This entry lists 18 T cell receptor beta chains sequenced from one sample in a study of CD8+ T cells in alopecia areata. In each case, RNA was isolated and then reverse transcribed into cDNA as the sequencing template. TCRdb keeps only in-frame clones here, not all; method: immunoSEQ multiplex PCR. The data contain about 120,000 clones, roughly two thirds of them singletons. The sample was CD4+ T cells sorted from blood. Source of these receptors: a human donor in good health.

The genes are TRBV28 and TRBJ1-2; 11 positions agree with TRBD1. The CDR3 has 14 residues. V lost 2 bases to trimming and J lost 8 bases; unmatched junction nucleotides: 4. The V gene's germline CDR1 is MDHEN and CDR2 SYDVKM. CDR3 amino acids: CASSLGQGAGGYTF. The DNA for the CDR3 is TGTGCCAGCAGTTTAGGACAGGGGGCGGGCGGCTACACCTTC.

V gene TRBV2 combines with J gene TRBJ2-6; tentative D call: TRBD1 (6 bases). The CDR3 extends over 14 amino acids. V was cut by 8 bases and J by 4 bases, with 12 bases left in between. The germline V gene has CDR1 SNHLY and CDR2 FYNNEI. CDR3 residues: CASGGPRGANVLTF. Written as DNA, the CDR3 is TGTGCCAGCGGGGGCCCGAGGGGGGCCAACGTCCTGACTTTC.

CDR3 nucleotide sequence: TGCGCCAGCAGTTTCCTCCAATCTAGCACAGATACGCAGTATTTT. Its translation: CASSFLQSSTDTQYF. The chain combines TRBV4-1 with TRBJ2-3, with unresolved D. Between the trimmed V and J ends, which lost 6 bases and 0 bases, there was a span of 13 bases. CDR3 length: 15 amino acids. From germline, CDR1 is MGHRA and CDR2 YSYEKL.

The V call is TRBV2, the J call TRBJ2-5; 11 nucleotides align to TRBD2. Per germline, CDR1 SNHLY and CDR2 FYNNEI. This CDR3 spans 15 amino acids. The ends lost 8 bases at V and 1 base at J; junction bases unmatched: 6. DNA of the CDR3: TGTGCCAGCGGATCTAGCGGGGGGTCCCAAGAGACCCAGTACTTC. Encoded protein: CASGSSGGSQETQYF.

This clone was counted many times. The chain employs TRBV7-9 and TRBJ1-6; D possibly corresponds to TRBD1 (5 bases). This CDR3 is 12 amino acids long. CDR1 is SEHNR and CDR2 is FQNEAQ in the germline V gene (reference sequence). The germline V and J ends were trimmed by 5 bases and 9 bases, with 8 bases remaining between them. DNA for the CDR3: TGTGCCAGCAGCCGGGACTCTTCACCCCTCCACTTT. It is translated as CASSRDSSPLHF.

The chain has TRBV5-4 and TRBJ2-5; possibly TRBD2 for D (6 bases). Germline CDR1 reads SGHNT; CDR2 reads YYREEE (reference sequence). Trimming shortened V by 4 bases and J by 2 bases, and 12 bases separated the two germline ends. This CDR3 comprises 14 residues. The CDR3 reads CASSPGGDQETQYF. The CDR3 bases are TGTGCCAGCAGCCCCGGCGGGGATCAAGAGACCCAGTACTTC. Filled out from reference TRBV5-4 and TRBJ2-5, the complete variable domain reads ETGVTQSPTHLIKTRGQQVTLRCSSQSGHNTVSWYQQALGQGPQFIFQYYREEENGRGNFPPRFSGLQFPNYSSELNVNALELDDSALYLCASSPGGDQETQYFGPGTRLLVL.

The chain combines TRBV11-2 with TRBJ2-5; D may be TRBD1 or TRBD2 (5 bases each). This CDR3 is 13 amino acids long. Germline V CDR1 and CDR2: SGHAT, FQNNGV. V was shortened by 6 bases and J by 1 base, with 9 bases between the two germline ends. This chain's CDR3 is CASRAGGQETQYF. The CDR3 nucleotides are TGTGCCAGCAGGGCTGGGGGCCAAGAGACCCAGTACTTC.

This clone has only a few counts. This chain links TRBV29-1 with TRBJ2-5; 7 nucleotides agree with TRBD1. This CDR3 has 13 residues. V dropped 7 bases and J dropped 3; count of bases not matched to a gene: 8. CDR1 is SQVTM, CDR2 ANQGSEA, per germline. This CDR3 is CSAKTGKKETQYF. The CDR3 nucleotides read TGCAGCGCGAAGACAGGGAAGAAAGAGACCCAGTACTTC.

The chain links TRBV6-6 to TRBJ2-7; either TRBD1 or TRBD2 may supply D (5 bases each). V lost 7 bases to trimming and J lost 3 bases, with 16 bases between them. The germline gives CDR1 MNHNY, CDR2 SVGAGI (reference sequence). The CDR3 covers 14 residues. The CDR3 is CASNPRGADYEQYF. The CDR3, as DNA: TGTGCCAGCAACCCACGAGGGGCGGACTACGAGCAGTACTTC.

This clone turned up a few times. The CDR3 coding sequence is TGCGCCAGCAGCCACCCTAGCGGGGGGTCCACAGATACGCAGTATTTT. Amino acids: CASSHPSGGSTDTQYF. V gene TRBV4-1 combines with J gene TRBJ2-3, with 11 bases that match TRBD2. Losses at the gene ends were 3 bases for V and 2 bases for J; bases not matched to a gene: 4. The CDR3 extends over 16 amino acids. Germline CDR1 is MGHRA and CDR2 is YSYEKL.

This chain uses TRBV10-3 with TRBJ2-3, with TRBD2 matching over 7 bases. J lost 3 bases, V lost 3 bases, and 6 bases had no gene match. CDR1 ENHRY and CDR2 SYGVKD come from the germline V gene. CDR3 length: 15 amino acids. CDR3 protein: CAISDAGLGTDTQYF. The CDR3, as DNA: TGTGCCATCAGTGATGCCGGACTAGGAACAGATACGCAGTATTTT.

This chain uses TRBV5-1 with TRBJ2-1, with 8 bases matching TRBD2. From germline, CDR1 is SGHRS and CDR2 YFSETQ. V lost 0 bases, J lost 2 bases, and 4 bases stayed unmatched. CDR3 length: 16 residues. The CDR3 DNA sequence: TGCGCCAGCAGCTTGGGATTAGCGGGGCCCTACAATGAGCAGTTCTTC. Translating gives CASSLGLAGPYNEQFF.

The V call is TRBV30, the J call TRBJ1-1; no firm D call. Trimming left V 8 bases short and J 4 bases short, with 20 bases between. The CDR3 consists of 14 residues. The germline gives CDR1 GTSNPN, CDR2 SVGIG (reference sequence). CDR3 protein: CARSRVPNPTEAFF. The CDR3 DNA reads TGTGCCCGGTCCCGGGTCCCAAATCCCACTGAAGCTTTCTTT. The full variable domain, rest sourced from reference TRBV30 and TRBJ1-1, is SQTIHQWPATLVQPVGSPLSLECTVEGTSNPNLYWYRQAAGRGLQLLFYSVGIGQISSEVPQNLSASRPQDRQFILSSKKLLLSDSGFYLCARSRVPNPTEAFFGQGTRLTVV.

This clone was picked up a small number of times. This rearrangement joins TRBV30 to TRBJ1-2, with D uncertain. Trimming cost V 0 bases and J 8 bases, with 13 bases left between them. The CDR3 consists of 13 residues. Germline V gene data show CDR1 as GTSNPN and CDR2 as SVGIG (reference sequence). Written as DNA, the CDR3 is TGTGCCTGGAGTGTTAGGGCCCCGTGGGGCTACACCTTC. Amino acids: CAWSVRAPWGYTF.

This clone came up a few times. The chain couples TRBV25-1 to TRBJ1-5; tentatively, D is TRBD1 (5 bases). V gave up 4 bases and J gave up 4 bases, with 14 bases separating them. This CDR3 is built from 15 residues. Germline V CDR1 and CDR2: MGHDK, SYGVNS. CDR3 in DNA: TGTGCCAGCAGTGGAGGGACGGCCCCTAATCAGCCCCAGCATTTT. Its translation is CASSGGTAPNQPQHF.

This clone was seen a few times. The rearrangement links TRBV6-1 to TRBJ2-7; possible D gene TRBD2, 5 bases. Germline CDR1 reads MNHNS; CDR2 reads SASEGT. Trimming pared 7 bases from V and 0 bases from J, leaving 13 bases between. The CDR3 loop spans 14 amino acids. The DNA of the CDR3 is TGTGCCAGCACCGGACTGGGGAGCTCCTACGAGCAGTACTTC. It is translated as CASTGLGSSYEQYF.

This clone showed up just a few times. Here the CDR3 reads CSAGIGSDQETQYF. For the CDR3, the DNA is TGCAGCGCCGGGATAGGGTCCGACCAAGAGACCCAGTACTTC. This sequence joins TRBV29-1 and TRBJ2-5; D is perhaps TRBD2 (5 bases). V lost 7 bases and J 0 bases, leaving 15 bases between the germline ends. CDR3 length: 14 amino acids. The V gene's germline CDR1 is SQVTM and CDR2 ANQGSEA.

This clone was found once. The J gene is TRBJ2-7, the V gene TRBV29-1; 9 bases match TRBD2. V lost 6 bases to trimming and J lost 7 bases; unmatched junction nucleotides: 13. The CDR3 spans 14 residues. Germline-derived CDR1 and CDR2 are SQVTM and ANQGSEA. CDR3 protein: CSVPSGDSPREQYF. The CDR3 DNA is TGCAGCGTACCTAGCGGGGACTCCCCCAGAGAGCAGTACTTC.